These 25 T cell receptor beta chains originate from one sample sequenced in a study of cytomegalovirus exposure and HLA in healthy donors. The PCR had 60 Vbeta and 13 Jbeta primers. Produced via immunoSEQ multiplex PCR; TCRdb's table is partial and in-frame only. The data show about 150,000 clones, approximately 72% seen once. The sample was PBMCs. The receptor set was obtained from a young man in good health and CMV-seronegative.

This clone has a handful of counts. CDR3 protein: CASSIGPAGAGEETQYF. The CDR3 DNA reads as TGTGCCAGTAGTATTGGGCCGGCGGGAGCGGGAGAAGAGACCCAGTACTTC. The chain has TRBV19 and TRBJ2-5, with 8 positions matching TRBD2. The junction had 12 bases not matched to a gene; V was cut back by 3 bases and J by 3 bases. Germline CDR1 reads LNHDA; CDR2 reads SQIVND (reference sequence). The CDR3 sequence is 17 residues long.

The chain links TRBV6-5 to TRBJ2-1; 12 bases line up with TRBD1. Germline lookup yields CDR1 MNHEY and CDR2 SVGAGI. The CDR3 loop spans 16 amino acids. With 3 bases clipped from V and 8 bases from J, the junction kept 8 bases outside the gene matches. In DNA form, the CDR3 reads TGTGCCAGCAGTTATGCCGGGACAGGGGGCTGGGATGAGCAGTTCTTC. As protein: CASSYAGTGGWDEQFF.

This clone has only a few counts. This sequence joins TRBV27 and TRBJ2-1, with 10 bases that match TRBD2. The CDR3 loop spans 16 amino acids. Germline values: CDR1 MNHEY, CDR2 SMNVEV (reference sequence). After removal of 4 bases from V and 4 bases from J, the junction contained 7 bases not matched to a gene. The CDR3: CASSSQAGGGYNEQFF. The CDR3 nucleotides read TGTGCCAGCAGTTCCCAAGCGGGAGGGGGGTACAATGAGCAGTTCTTC.

The chain couples TRBV4-3 to TRBJ2-1; TRBD1 aligns across 9 bases. The CDR3 runs to 15 residues. CDR1 is LGHNA and CDR2 is YSLEER in the germline V gene. V shed 3 bases and J 7 bases; nucleotides not matched to a gene: 7. The CDR3 nucleotides are TGCGCCAGCAGCCACACAGGGGGCAGTTCGAATGAGCAGTTCTTC. It yields the protein CASSHTGGSSNEQFF.

A few counts support this clone. CDR3 sequence reads: CAIEAGGQQYF. CDR3 sequence (DNA): TGTGCTATCGAGGCAGGGGGGCAGCAGTACTTC. The rearrangement uses TRBV30 and TRBJ2-7; a weak D match, TRBD1 (7 bases). Per germline, CDR1 GTSNPN and CDR2 SVGIG (reference sequence). The CDR3 sequence is 11 residues long.

The rearrangement joins TRBV2 to TRBJ2-2; D gene uncertain. V was shortened by 6 bases and J by 7 bases, with 9 bases between the two germline ends. The CDR3 has 12 residues. Germline loops: CDR1 SNHLY, CDR2 FYNNEI. The CDR3, as DNA: TGTGCCAGCAGACTTATCGGCGGGGAGCTGTTTTTT. This sequence encodes CASRLIGGELFF.

This clone came up a few times. This chain links TRBV4-1 with TRBJ1-2; D is uncertain. Trimming left V 4 bases short and J 8 bases short, with 14 bases between. The CDR3 runs to 13 residues. Germline loops: CDR1 MGHRA, CDR2 YSYEKL. The CDR3 protein is CASSPSIGRGYTF. In DNA form, the CDR3 reads TGCGCCAGCAGCCCTTCCATTGGGAGGGGCTACACCTTC.

This chain links TRBV23-1 with TRBJ2-7; TRBD2 aligns across 7 bases. TRBV23-1 is flagged as an ORF with uncertain function. With 0 bases clipped from V and 0 bases from J, the junction kept 5 bases outside the gene matches. This CDR3 is 16 amino acids long. CDR3 in DNA: TGCGCCAGCAGTCAATCGGACGGGGGGACCTCCTACGAGCAGTACTTC. Amino acid sequence: CASSQSDGGTSYEQYF.

A remark on this clone: At one end the junction does not follow the germline gene, possibly because of a read error. The rearrangement joins TRBV14 to TRBJ2-7, with TRBD1 identical over 10 bases. The CDR3 consists of 15 residues. Germline CDR1 is SGHDN and CDR2 is FVKESK. The CDR3 loop is CASSHWDRGSDEQYF. The CDR3 bases are TGTGCCAGCAGCCACTGGGACAGGGGCTCCGACGAGCAGTACTTC.

The chain couples TRBV2 to TRBJ2-1, with 14 bases aligning to TRBD2. V shed 2 bases, J shed 6 bases, and the junction held 3 bases outside the gene matches. Looked up from germline, CDR1 is SNHLY and CDR2 is FYNNEI. The CDR3 sequence is 16 residues long. CDR3: CASSELGTSGSNEQFF. Here the CDR3 DNA reads TGTGCCAGCAGTGAATTAGGGACTAGCGGGAGCAATGAGCAGTTCTTC.

The chain combines TRBV6-5 with TRBJ2-7; tentatively, D is TRBD2 (6 bases). Germline loops: CDR1 MNHEY, CDR2 SVGAGI. The CDR3 runs to 13 residues. Trimming removed 4 bases at V and 6 bases at J, with 13 bases between. The CDR3 sequence is CASSWGERGEQYF. For the CDR3, the DNA is TGTGCCAGCAGTTGGGGGGAGCGTGGCGAGCAGTACTTC.

The chain uses TRBV18 and TRBJ2-7, with TRBD1 as a possible D gene (5 bases). V was clipped by 5 bases and J by 2 bases, with 13 bases between them. Germline CDR1 is KGHSH and CDR2 is LQKENI. The CDR3 spans 14 residues. The DNA of the CDR3 is TGTGCCAGCTCAAGGGGCGGACCTACCTACGAGCAGTACTTC. This gives the protein CASSRGGPTYEQYF.

The chain has TRBV7-9 and TRBJ1-2, with D possibly matching TRBD1 (5 bases). Germline V gene data show CDR1 as SEHNR and CDR2 as FQNEAQ (reference sequence). The CDR3 is 15 residues long. The V and J ends lost 5 bases and 4 bases respectively, with 17 bases between them. CDR3 nucleotides: TGTGCCAGCAGCACCGACCGCGGCGGGGGCTATGGCTACACCTTC. The encoded protein is CASSTDRGGGYGYTF.

V usage is TRBV19 and J usage is TRBJ2-1; TRBD2 agrees at 11 bases. This CDR3 region has 14 residues. The germline CDR1 and CDR2 sequences are LNHDA and SQIVND (reference sequence). V dropped 7 bases and J dropped 5; count of bases not matched to a gene: 4. The CDR3 protein is CASTLAGGHNEQFF. For the CDR3, the DNA is TGTGCCAGTACCCTAGCGGGAGGTCACAATGAGCAGTTCTTC.

The rearrangement joins TRBV7-2 to TRBJ2-1; TRBD2 is a possible D gene (6 bases). Germline CDR1 is SGHTA and CDR2 is FQGNSA. The germline V and J ends were trimmed by 8 bases and 6 bases, with 11 bases remaining between them. The CDR3 runs to 12 residues. CDR3 bases: TGTGCCAGCGGCGGGAACCCCAATGAGCAGTTCTTC. Protein: CASGGNPNEQFF.

The chain combines TRBV29-1 with TRBJ2-3, with D possibly TRBD2 on 6 matching bases. Germline V gene lookup returns CDR1 SQVTM and CDR2 ANQGSEA. Trimming removed 6 bases from V and 3 bases from J, with 22 bases in between. The length of the CDR3 is 16 residues. The DNA of the CDR3 is TGCAGCGTCCCCGGGGCTACTAGCTTCAGAACAGATACGCAGTATTTT. It encodes CSVPGATSFRTDTQYF.

The V call is TRBV6-6, the J call TRBJ1-4; no clear D gene. CDR1 and CDR2 (germline): MNHNY, SVGAGI (reference sequence). The CDR3 is made up of 14 amino acids. Trimming removed 2 bases from V and 7 bases from J, with 11 bases in between. This chain's CDR3 is CASSYGSRGEKLFF. The CDR3 coding sequence is TGTGCCAGCAGTTACGGGTCCCGAGGTGAAAAACTGTTTTTT.

The chain recombines TRBV19 with TRBJ2-7, with 11 bases fitting TRBD1. Germline V gene sequence: CDR1 LNHDA, CDR2 SQIVND (reference sequence). The CDR3 spans 14 residues. Trimming cost V 5 bases and J 5 bases; bases outside gene matches: 5. The CDR3 nucleotides read TGTGCCAGTAGTCCGGACAGGGGGCTGGACGAGCAGTACTTC. Its translation is CASSPDRGLDEQYF.

This chain joins TRBV10-2 and TRBJ2-7; a possible D gene is TRBD2 (6 bases). Trimming took off 6 bases at V and 7 bases at J, with 16 bases between the two ends. Germline lookup yields CDR1 WSHSY and CDR2 SAAADI. The CDR3 runs 13 residues. For the CDR3, the DNA is TGCGCCAGCAGATATATCGGGAGTCGGGAGCAGTACTTC. Its protein is CASRYIGSREQYF.

The CDR3 DNA reads TGTGCCAGCAGTTCATCAACAGGGGGCTCCTACGAGCAGTACTTC. It encodes CASSSSTGGSYEQYF. The J gene is TRBJ2-7, the V gene TRBV6-5; 8 positions agree with TRBD1. The V gene's germline CDR1 is MNHEY and CDR2 SVGAGI. V lost 4 bases to trimming and J lost 0 bases; unmatched junction nucleotides: 5. The CDR3 contains 15 residues.

The rearrangement joins TRBV5-1 to TRBJ1-3; a weak D match, TRBD1 (6 bases). The germline CDR1 and CDR2 sequences are SGHRS and YFSETQ. The ends were cut back, 3 bases at V and 2 bases at J, with 12 bases in the middle. This CDR3 is 15 amino acids long. The CDR3 nucleotides read TGCGCCAGCAGCTCCGGCGGGGGCCCTGGAAACACCATATATTTT. Encoded protein: CASSSGGGPGNTIYF. Complete variable domain (other parts from reference TRBV5-1 and TRBJ1-3): KAGVTQTPRYLIKTRGQQVTLSCSPISGHRSVSWYQQTPGQGLQFLFEYFSETQRNKGNFPGRFSGRQFSNSRSEMNVSTLELGDSALYLCASSSGGGPGNTIYFGEGSWLTVV.

This clone was seen a few times. The V gene is TRBV5-1, the J gene TRBJ2-2, with 8 bases fitting TRBD2. The ends lost 0 bases at V and 6 bases at J; junction bases unmatched: 7. CDR1 and CDR2 from the germline V gene are SGHRS and YFSETQ. The CDR3 consists of 16 residues. The CDR3 DNA follows: TGCGCCAGCAGCTTGGCGCGGGGGGCTAGGGCCGGGGAGCTGTTTTTT. Encoded protein: CASSLARGARAGELFF.

The gene calls are TRBV7-6 and TRBJ2-7, with TRBD1 matching over 8 bases. V was clipped by 1 base and J by 3 bases; unmatched bases: 5. CDR1 SGHVS and CDR2 FNYEAQ come from the germline V gene. This CDR3 is built from 15 residues. Here the CDR3 reads CASSLGQGNFYEQYF. Written as DNA, the CDR3 is TGTGCCAGCAGCTTAGGACAGGGGAATTTCTACGAGCAGTACTTC.

The V gene is TRBV25-1, the J gene TRBJ1-6; maybe TRBD1 (5 bases). V dropped 1 base and J dropped 9 bases, with 16 bases sitting between them. Germline lookup yields CDR1 MGHDK and CDR2 SYGVNS. This CDR3 region has 16 residues. The CDR3 spells CASSEWGGRGSSPLHF. For the CDR3, the DNA is TGTGCCAGCAGTGAATGGGGGGGACGAGGAAGTTCACCCCTCCACTTT.

This rearrangement joins TRBV2 to TRBJ2-3; no reliable D call. Germline CDR1 and CDR2: SNHLY and FYNNEI. This CDR3 is 15 amino acids long. V shed 4 bases and J shed 0 bases, with 11 bases lying between them. The CDR3 DNA follows: TGTGCCAGCAGTGGTGCGGTCCTTAGCACAGATACGCAGTATTTT. It encodes CASSGAVLSTDTQYF.